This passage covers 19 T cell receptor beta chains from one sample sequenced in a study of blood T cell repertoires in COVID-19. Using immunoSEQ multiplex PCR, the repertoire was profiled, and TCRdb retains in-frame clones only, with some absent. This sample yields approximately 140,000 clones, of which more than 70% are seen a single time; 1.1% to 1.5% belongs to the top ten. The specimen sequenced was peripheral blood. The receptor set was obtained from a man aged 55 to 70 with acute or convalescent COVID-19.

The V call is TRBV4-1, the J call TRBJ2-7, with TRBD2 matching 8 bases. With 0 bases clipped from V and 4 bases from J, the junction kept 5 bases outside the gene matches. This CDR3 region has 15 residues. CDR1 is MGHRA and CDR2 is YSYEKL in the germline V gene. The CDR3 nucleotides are TGCGCCAGCAGCCAAGATCGAGCGGGAGAGTACGAGCAGTACTTC. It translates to CASSQDRAGEYEQYF.

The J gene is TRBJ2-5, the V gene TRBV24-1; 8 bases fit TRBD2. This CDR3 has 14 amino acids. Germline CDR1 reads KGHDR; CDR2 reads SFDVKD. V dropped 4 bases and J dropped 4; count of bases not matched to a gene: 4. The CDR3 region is CATSDPSGRETQYF. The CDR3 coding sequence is TGTGCCACCAGTGACCCAAGCGGGAGAGAGACCCAGTACTTC.

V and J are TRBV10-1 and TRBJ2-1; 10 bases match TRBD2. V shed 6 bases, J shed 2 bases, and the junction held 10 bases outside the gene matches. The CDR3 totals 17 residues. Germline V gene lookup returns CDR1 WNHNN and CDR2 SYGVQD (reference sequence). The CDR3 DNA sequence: TGCGCCAGCAGGCCCCGGACTAGCGGACAGACCTACAATGAGCAGTTCTTC. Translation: CASRPRTSGQTYNEQFF.

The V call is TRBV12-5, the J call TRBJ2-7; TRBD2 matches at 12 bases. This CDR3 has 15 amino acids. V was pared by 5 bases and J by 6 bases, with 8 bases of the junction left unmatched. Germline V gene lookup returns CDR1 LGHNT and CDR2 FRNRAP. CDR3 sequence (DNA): TGTGCTAGTGGTCCCCTAGCGGGAGGGTTCTCCGAGCAGTACTTC. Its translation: CASGPLAGGFSEQYF.

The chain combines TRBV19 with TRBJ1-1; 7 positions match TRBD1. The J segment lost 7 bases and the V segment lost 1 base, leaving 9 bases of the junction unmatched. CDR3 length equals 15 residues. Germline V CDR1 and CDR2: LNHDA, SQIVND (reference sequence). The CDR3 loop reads CASSIVGQGVGEAFF. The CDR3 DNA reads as TGTGCCAGTAGTATAGTAGGGCAGGGGGTCGGTGAAGCTTTCTTT.

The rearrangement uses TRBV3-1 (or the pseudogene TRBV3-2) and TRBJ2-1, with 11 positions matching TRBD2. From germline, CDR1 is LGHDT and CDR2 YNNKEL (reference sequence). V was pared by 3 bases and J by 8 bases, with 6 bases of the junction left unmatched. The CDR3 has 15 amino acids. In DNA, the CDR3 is TGTGCCAGCAGCCAGGCCACTAGCGGGAGTTATGAGCAGTTCTTC. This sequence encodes CASSQATSGSYEQFF.

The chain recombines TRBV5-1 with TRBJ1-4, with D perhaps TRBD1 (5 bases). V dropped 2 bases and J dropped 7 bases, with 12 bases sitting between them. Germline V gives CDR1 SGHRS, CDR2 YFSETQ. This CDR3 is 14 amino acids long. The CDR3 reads CASSFGAEGEKLFF. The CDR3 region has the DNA TGCGCCAGCAGCTTTGGGGCCGAAGGTGAAAAACTGTTTTTT.

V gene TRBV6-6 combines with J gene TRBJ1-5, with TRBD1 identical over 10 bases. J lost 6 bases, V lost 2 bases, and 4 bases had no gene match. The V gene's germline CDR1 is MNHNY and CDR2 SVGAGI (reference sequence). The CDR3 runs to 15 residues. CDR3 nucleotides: TGTGCCAGCAGTTACACCGGGACAGGGGTTCAGCCCCAGCATTTT. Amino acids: CASSYTGTGVQPQHF.

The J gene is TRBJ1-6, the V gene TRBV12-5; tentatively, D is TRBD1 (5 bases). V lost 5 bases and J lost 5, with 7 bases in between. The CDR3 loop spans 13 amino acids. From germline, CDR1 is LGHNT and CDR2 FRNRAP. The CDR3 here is CASGPGNNSPLHF. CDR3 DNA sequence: TGTGCTAGTGGTCCAGGGAATAATTCACCCCTCCACTTT. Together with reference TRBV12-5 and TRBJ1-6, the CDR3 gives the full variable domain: DARVTQTPRHKVTEMGQEVTMRCQPILGHNTVFWYRQTMMQGLELLAYFRNRAPLDDSGMPKDRFSAEMPDATLATLKIQPSEPRDSAVYFCASGPGNNSPLHFGNGTRLTVT.

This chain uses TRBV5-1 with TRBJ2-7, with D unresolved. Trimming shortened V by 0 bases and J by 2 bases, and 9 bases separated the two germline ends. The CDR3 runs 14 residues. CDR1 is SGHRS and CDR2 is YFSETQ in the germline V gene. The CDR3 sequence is CASSLAAKTYEQYF. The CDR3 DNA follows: TGCGCCAGCAGCTTGGCCGCGAAGACCTACGAGCAGTACTTC.

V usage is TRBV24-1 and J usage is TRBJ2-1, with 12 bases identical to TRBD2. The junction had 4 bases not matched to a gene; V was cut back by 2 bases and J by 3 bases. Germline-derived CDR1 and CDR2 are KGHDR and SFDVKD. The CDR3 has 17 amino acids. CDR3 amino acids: CATSDWASGRGYNEQFF. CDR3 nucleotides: TGTGCCACCAGTGATTGGGCTAGCGGGAGGGGCTACAATGAGCAGTTCTTC.

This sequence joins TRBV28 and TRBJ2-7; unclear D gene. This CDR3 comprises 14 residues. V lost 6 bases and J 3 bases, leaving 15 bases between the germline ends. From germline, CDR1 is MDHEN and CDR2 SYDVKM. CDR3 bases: TGTGCCAGCAGCCCCAAAACACGATACTACGAGCAGTACTTC. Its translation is CASSPKTRYYEQYF.

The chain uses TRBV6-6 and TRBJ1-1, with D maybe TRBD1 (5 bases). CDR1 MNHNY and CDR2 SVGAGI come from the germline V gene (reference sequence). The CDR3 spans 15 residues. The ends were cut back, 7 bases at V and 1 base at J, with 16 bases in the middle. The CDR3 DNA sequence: TGTGCCAGCACCGGCAGGGCGTCGGGGAACACTGAAGCTTTCTTT. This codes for CASTGRASGNTEAFF.

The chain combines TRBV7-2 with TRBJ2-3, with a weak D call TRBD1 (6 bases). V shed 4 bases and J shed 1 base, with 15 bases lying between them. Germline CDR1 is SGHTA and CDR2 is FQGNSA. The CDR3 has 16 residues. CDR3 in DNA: TGTGCCAGCAGCTCCTCTTTGGGGGCTGGCACAGATACGCAGTATTTT. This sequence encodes CASSSSLGAGTDTQYF. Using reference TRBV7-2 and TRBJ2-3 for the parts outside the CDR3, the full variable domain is GAGVSQSPSNKVTEKGKDVELRCDPISGHTALYWYRQSLGQGLEFLIYFQGNSAPDKSGLPSDRFSAERTGGSVSTLTIQRTQQEDSAVYLCASSSSLGAGTDTQYFGPGTRLTVL.

The CDR3 sequence: CASSSSGTSGNEQFF. The CDR3 nucleotides read TGCGCCAGCAGCTCTTCCGGGACTAGCGGCAATGAGCAGTTCTTC. J is TRBJ2-1 and V is TRBV5-1; 11 nucleotides align to TRBD2. Germline V gene sequence: CDR1 SGHRS, CDR2 YFSETQ. The junction had 5 bases not matched to a gene; V was cut back by 3 bases and J by 6 bases. This CDR3 has 15 residues.

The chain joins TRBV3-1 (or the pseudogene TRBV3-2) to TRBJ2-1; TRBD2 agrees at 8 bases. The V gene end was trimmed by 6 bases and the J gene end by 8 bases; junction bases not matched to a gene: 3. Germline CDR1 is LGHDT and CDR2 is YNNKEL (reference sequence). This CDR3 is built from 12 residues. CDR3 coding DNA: TGTGCCAGCAGTCGGGAGGGAGATGAGCAGTTCTTC. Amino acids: CASSREGDEQFF.

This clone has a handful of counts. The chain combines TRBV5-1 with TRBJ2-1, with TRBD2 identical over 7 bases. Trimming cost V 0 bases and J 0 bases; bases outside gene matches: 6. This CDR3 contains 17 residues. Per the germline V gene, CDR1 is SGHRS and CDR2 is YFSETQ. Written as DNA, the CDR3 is TGCGCCAGCAGCTTGGAGGCTGGCGGGAGCTCCTACAATGAGCAGTTCTTC. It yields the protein CASSLEAGGSSYNEQFF.

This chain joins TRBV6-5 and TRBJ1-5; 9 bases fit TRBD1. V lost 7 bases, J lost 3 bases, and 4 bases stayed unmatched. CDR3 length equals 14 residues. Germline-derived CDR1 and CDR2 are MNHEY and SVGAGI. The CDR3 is CASTRTGVNQPQHF. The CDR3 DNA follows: TGTGCCAGCACCCGGACAGGGGTCAATCAGCCCCAGCATTTT.

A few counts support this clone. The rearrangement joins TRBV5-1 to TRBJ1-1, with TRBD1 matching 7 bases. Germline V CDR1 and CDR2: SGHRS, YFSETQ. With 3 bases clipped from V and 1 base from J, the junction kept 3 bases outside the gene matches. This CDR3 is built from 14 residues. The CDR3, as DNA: TGCGCCAGCAGCTCACAGGGGCGGAACACTGAAGCTTTCTTT. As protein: CASSSQGRNTEAFF.